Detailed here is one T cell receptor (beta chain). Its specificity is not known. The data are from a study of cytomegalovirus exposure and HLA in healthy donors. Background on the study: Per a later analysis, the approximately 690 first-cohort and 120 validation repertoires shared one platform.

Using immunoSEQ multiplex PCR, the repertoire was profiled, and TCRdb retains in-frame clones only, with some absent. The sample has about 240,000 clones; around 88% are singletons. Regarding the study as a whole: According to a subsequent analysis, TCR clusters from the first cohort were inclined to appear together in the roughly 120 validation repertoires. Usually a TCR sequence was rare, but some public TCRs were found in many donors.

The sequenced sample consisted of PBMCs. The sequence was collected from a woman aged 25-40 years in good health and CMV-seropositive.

Here the CDR3 reads CASSEGRGLLYEQYF. The CDR3 nucleotides read TGTGCCAGCAGTGAAGGCAGGGGCCTCCTCTACGAGCAGTACTTC. The V call is TRBV25-1, the J call TRBJ2-7; D perhaps matches TRBD1 (6 bases). Germline assignment: CDR1 MGHDK and CDR2 SYGVNS. V gave up 2 bases and J gave up 3 bases, with 14 bases separating them. The CDR3 contains 15 residues.